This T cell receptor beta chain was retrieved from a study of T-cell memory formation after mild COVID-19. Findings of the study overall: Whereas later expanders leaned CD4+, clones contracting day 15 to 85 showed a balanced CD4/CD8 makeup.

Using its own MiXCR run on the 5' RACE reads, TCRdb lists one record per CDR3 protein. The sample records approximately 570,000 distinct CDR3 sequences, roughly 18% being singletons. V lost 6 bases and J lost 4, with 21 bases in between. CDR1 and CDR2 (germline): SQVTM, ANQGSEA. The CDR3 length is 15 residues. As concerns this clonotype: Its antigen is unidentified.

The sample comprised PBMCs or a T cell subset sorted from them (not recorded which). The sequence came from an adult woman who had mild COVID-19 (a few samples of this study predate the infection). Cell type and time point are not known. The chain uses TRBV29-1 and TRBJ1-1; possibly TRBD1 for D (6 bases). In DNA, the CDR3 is TGCAGCGTATCCCCCCGAGGGGGGGTTCTCACTGAAGCTTTCTTT. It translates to CSVSPRGGVLTEAFF.